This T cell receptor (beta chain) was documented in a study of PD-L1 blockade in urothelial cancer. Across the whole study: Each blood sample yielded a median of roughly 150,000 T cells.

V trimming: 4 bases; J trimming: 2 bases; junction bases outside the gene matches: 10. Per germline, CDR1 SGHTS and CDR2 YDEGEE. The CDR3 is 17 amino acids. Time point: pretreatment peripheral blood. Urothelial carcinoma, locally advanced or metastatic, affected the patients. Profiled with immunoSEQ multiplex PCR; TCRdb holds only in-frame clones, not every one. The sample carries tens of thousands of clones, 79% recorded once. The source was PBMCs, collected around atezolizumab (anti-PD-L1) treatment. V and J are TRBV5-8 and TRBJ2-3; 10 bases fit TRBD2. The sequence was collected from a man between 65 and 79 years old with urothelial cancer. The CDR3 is CASSEGLARTFTDTQYF. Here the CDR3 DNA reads TGTGCCAGCAGCGAGGGACTAGCGAGAACCTTCACAGATACGCAGTATTTT.